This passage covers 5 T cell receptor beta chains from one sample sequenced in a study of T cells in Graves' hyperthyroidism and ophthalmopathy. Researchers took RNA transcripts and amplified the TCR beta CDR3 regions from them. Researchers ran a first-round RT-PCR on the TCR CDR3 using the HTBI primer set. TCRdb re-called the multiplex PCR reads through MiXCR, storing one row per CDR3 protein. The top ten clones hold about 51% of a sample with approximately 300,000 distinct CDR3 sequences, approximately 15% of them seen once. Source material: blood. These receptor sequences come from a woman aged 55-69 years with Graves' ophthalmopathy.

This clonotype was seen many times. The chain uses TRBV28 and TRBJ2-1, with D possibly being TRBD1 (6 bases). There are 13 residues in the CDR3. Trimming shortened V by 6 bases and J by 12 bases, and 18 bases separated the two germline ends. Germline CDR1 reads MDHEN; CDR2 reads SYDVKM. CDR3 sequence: CASRGAFETSQFF. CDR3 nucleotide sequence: TGTGCCAGCAGGGGGGCCTTTGAGACTTCGCAGTTCTTC.

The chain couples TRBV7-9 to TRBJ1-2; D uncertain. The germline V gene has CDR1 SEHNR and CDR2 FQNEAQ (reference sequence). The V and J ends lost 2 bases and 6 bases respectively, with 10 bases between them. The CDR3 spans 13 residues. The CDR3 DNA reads TGTGCCAGCAGCTTAATCAACGGGGATGGCTACACCTTC. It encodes CASSLINGDGYTF.

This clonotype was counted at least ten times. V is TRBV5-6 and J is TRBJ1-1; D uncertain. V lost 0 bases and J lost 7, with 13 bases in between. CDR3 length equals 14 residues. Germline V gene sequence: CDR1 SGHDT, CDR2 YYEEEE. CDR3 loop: CASSLGQHPDEAFF. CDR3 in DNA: TGTGCCAGCAGCTTGGGGCAGCATCCCGATGAAGCTTTCTTT.

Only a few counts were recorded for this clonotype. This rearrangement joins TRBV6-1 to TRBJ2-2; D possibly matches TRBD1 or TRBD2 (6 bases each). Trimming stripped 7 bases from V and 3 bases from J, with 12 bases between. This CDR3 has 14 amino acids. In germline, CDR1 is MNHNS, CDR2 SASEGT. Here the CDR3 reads CASTYRDYTGELFF. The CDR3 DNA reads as TGTGCCAGCACCTACAGGGACTACACCGGGGAGCTGTTTTTT.

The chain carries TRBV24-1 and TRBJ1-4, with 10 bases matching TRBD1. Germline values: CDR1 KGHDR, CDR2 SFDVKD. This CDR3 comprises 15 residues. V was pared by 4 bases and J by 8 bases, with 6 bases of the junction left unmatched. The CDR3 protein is CATSDPGQGTEKLFF. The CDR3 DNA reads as TGTGCCACCAGTGACCCGGGACAGGGGACAGAAAAACTGTTTTTT.